Below, 10 T cell receptor beta chains from the same sample are listed, as sequenced in a study of shared clonotypes between healthy human individuals. Method: immunoSEQ multiplex PCR; TCRdb's copy keeps in-frame clones and lacks some. This table has about 2.3 million clones, 80% to 95% appearing once. Input material: naive CD4+ T cells from PBMCs. Subset specified: CD45RA+ positively selected. These TCRs come from a man aged 18 to 29 in good health. Some clones in this sample may be carry-over from other donors' samples.

The V gene is TRBV5-1, the J gene TRBJ2-7; D call uncertain. Germline CDR1 SGHRS, CDR2 YFSETQ. This CDR3 contains 15 residues. The germline V and J ends were trimmed by 0 bases and 3 bases, with 13 bases remaining between them. The CDR3: CASSLASPRHYEQYF. CDR3 nucleotides: TGCGCCAGCAGCTTGGCGTCCCCGCGGCACTACGAGCAGTACTTC.

The chain links TRBV7-2 to TRBJ2-2; D unresolved. The CDR3 has 15 residues. The V gene lost 1 base and the J gene lost 3 bases, with 9 bases spanning the gap. Germline CDR1 reads SGHTA; CDR2 reads FQGNSA. In DNA form, the CDR3 reads TGTGCCAGCAGCTTAGTGGTGGGGTACACCGGGGAGCTGTTTTTT. Protein sequence: CASSLVVGYTGELFF.

The genes are TRBV5-1 and TRBJ1-1, with 12 bases matching TRBD1. CDR3 length equals 16 residues. Germline CDR1 and CDR2: SGHRS and YFSETQ. Germline trimming cut 4 bases from V and 3 bases from J; bases unmatched to any gene: 7. The CDR3 nucleotides are TGCGCCAGCAGCACAGGGACAGGGGGCCAATACACTGAAGCTTTCTTT. This translates into CASSTGTGGQYTEAFF.

V is TRBV7-9 and J is TRBJ2-1, with 11 bases fitting TRBD2. The germline V gene has CDR1 SEHNR and CDR2 FQNEAQ (reference sequence). V lost 3 bases and J lost 9; bases outside the gene matches: 7. The CDR3 is 15 amino acids. CDR3 coding DNA: TGTGCCAGCAGCTTTATTAGCGGGAGGGGCGGTGAGCAGTTCTTC. Its translation is CASSFISGRGGEQFF. Complete variable domain (other parts from reference TRBV7-9 and TRBJ2-1): DTGVSQNPRHKITKRGQNVTFRCDPISEHNRLYWYRQTLGQGPEFLTYFQNEAQLEKSRLLSDRFSAERPKGSFSTLEIQRTEQGDSAMYLCASSFISGRGGEQFFGPGTRLTVL.

With respect to this clone: This CDR3 is also generated by other DNA sequences in the sample. This chain joins TRBV5-1 and TRBJ2-5; possibly TRBD2 for D (6 bases). The CDR3 is made up of 14 amino acids. CDR1 SGHRS and CDR2 YFSETQ come from the germline V gene. Trimming removed 0 bases at V and 5 bases at J, with 11 bases between. The CDR3 DNA reads as TGCGCCAGCAGCTTGGAGGGCGCGGGGGAGACCCAGTACTTC. It specifies CASSLEGAGETQYF.

The CDR3 nucleotides read TGTGCCAGCAGGAAGGAGGGGCTGAGTGGTGAAAAACTGTTTTTT. The encoded protein is CASRKEGLSGEKLFF. The genes are TRBV7-9 and TRBJ1-4; possibly TRBD1 for D (5 bases). This CDR3 is 15 amino acids long. Per germline, CDR1 SEHNR and CDR2 FQNEAQ (reference sequence). Trimming pared 6 bases from V and 7 bases from J, leaving 18 bases between.

The V gene is TRBV5-1, the J gene TRBJ2-1; 9 nucleotides line up with TRBD2. The CDR3 spans 15 residues. V was pared by 0 bases and J by 7 bases, with 5 bases of the junction left unmatched. Germline V gives CDR1 SGHRS, CDR2 YFSETQ. CDR3 loop: CASSLVGGRANEQFF. The CDR3 DNA is TGCGCCAGCAGCTTGGTGGGCGGGAGGGCAAATGAGCAGTTCTTC. Drawing the rest from reference TRBV5-1 and TRBJ2-1, the complete variable domain is KAGVTQTPRYLIKTRGQQVTLSCSPISGHRSVSWYQQTPGQGLQFLFEYFSETQRNKGNFPGRFSGRQFSNSRSEMNVSTLELGDSALYLCASSLVGGRANEQFFGPGTRLTVL.

The chain has TRBV4-1 and TRBJ2-1; 14 bases agree with TRBD2. With V trimmed by 1 base and J by 1 base, 12 bases remained unmatched. CDR3 length: 21 amino acids. Germline CDR1 and CDR2: MGHRA and YSYEKL. For the CDR3, the DNA is TGCGCCAGCAGCCAAGGATTTCGGGGACTAGCGGGAGTTGGTTCCTACAATGAGCAGTTCTTC. Amino acids: CASSQGFRGLAGVGSYNEQFF.

The chain employs TRBV4-1 and TRBJ1-5; D call uncertain. The CDR3 is 13 amino acids. Looked up from germline, CDR1 is MGHRA and CDR2 is YSYEKL. Trimming removed 1 base from V and 8 bases from J, with 9 bases in between. The CDR3 reads CASSQGAFEPQHF. The CDR3 nucleotides are TGCGCCAGCAGCCAAGGGGCCTTCGAGCCCCAGCATTTT.

This clone has only one observation. Other DNA sequences in the sample encode the same CDR3. The chain employs TRBV7-3 and TRBJ2-7, with D uncertain. The V end was cut by 4 bases, the J end by 7 bases, with 14 bases between. The CDR3 is 13 residues long. Germline CDR1 and CDR2: SGHTA and FQGTGA. The CDR3 sequence: CASSSTGSGEQYF. The CDR3 DNA is TGTGCCAGCAGCTCGACCGGTTCTGGAGAGCAGTACTTC.